One and the same sample provided the 3 T cell receptor beta chains below, sequenced in a study of response to subunit inactivated influenza vaccine (dated by TCRdb to the late 2010s). The method behind the library was RT-PCR. The sequencer listed for this sample is Illumina HiSeq 2500. The raw public reads went through TCRdb reprocessing: fastp at Q25, MiXCR clone calling, in-frame beta chains kept. CDR3 protein sequences are deduplicated, and each keeps its most common genes and DNA. Here the sample has about 240,000 distinct CDR3 sequences; 9.5% to 15% occur a single time. Clones ranked in the top ten supply under 10% of the sample. Sequenced material: non-naive T cells sorted from PBMCs, taken approximately 15 days before vaccination. The cell subset or site label, as the study defines it: memory T cell fraction. Source of these receptors: a man aged 50-59 years who received an inactivated influenza vaccine. Donor details come from another sample of the same person, matched by shared clones.

V and J are TRBV5-4 and TRBJ1-1; tentatively, D is TRBD1 (5 bases). Looked up from germline, CDR1 is SGHNT and CDR2 is YYREEE (reference sequence). CDR3 length: 13 residues. The V and J ends lost 4 bases and 5 bases respectively, with 12 bases between them. Here the CDR3 reads CASSRPGGTEAFF. The DNA of the CDR3 is TGTGCCAGCAGCCGACCCGGGGGAACTGAAGCTTTCTTT.

This clonotype was counted a few times. The chain is built from TRBV4-3 and TRBJ2-2, with a tentative D call TRBD2 (6 bases). There are 15 residues in the CDR3. CDR1 and CDR2 (germline): LGHNA, YSLEER. Trimming left V 2 bases short and J 4 bases short, with 11 bases between. CDR3 sequence reads: CASSQRVSGTGELFF. The CDR3 coding sequence is TGCGCCAGCAGCCAAAGGGTTAGCGGCACCGGGGAGCTGTTTTTT.

This clonotype was detected ten times or more. The V gene is TRBV20-1, the J gene TRBJ2-7; possible D gene TRBD2, 6 bases. The CDR3 spans 15 residues. Germline-derived CDR1 and CDR2 are DFQATT and SNEGSKA (reference sequence). The V end was cut by 0 bases, the J end by 7 bases, with 19 bases between. The CDR3 protein is CSARDSQRRVGEQYF. The CDR3 coding sequence is TGCAGTGCTAGAGATTCTCAGAGGAGGGTAGGAGAGCAGTACTTC.